Reported below is one T cell receptor (beta chain). The sample is drawn from a study of blood T cell repertoires in COVID-19. Produced via immunoSEQ multiplex PCR; TCRdb's table is partial and in-frame only. The sample carries fewer than 180,000 clones, roughly 80% recorded once. The CDR3 totals 15 residues. V lost 0 bases to trimming and J lost 7 bases, with 16 bases between them. Germline V CDR1 and CDR2: SGDLS, YYNGEE. The sequenced sample was peripheral blood. V and J are TRBV9 and TRBJ2-5, with a possible D match to TRBD2 (5 bases). The TCR was taken from a man between 65 and 85 years old with acute or convalescent COVID-19. The DNA of the CDR3 is TGTGCCAGCAGCGTAGCGGGGTCGGCAGGTGGGACCCAGTACTTC. Translating it yields CASSVAGSAGGTQYF.